This T cell receptor beta chain comes out of a study of CD8+ T cells in alopecia areata. The CDR3 contains 15 residues. The germline V and J ends were trimmed by 4 bases and 0 bases, with 12 bases remaining between them. Looked up from germline, CDR1 is FNHDT and CDR2 is SITEND (reference sequence). Extracted RNA was reverse transcribed, and the resulting cDNA served as sequencing template. Data came from immunoSEQ multiplex PCR; TCRdb stores just in-frame clones and leaves some out. The sample is made up of approximately 300,000 clones, none counted only once. This clone was seen only a few times. The gene names given are mouse names. With the read ending 4 residues before the CDR3 end, the germline J gene is used to fill in that end. A panel of CD4, CD8alpha, NKG2D, NKG2ACE and other markers served to sort pooled cutaneous lymph node cells.

The chain is built from TRBV19 and TRBJ2-5; unclear D gene. Sequences were obtained from CD4+ T cells sorted from a lymph node. The receptor comes from a C3H/HeJ mouse with alopecia areata. The strain bears MHC haplotype H2-k. The CDR3 region is CASSPRLLNQDTQYF. CDR3 bases read: TGTGCCAGCAGTCCCAGACTCCTTAACCAAGAC.